The present T cell receptor beta chain was sequenced within a study of control samples from healthy donors and cancer patients. Germline loops: CDR1 SNHLY, CDR2 FYNNEI. CDR3 size: 13 residues. V was cut by 4 bases and J by 3 bases, with 10 bases left in between. The table came from immunoSEQ multiplex PCR; TCRdb's copy has only in-frame clones and leaves some out. The sample yields 75,000 to 100,000 clones, approximately 86% seen once. Sequencing was performed on blood. The chain joins TRBV2 to TRBJ2-7; the D is unclear. The TCR comes from a man aged 30 to 45 in good health. As DNA, the CDR3 is TGTGCCAGCAGTGTTTCACAGAACTACGAGCAGTACTTC. This gives the protein CASSVSQNYEQYF.